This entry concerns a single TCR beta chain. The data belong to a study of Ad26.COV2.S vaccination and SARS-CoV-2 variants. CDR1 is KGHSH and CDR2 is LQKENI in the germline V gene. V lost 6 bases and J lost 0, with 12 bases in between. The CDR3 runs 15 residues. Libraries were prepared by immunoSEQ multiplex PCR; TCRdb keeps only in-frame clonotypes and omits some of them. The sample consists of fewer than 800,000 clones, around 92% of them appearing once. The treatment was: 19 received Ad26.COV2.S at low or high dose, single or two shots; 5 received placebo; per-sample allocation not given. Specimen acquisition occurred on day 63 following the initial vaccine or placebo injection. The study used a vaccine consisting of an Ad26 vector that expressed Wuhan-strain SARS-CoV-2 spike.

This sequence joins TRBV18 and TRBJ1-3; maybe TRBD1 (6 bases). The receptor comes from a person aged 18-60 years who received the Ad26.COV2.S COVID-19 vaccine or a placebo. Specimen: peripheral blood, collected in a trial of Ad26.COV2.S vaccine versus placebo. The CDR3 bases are TGTGCCAGCTCCCGGGACATGGGCTCTGGAAACACCATATATTTT. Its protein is CASSRDMGSGNTIYF.